This T cell receptor beta chain is from a study of blood T cell dynamics during melanoma immunotherapy. Overall study context: Patients with metastatic melanoma got pembrolizumab or nivolumab-ipilimumab as first-line care.

As for time point: week 3, after first cycle of checkpoint inhibitor. Sampling occurred pretreatment (T0) and at week 3 (W3), after cycle one of checkpoint blockade. At 12 weeks after first infusion, RECIST 1.1 defined response for most patients. Prior systemic cancer therapy, immunosuppressant use and other active malignancies excluded patients. The method was immunoSEQ multiplex PCR; TCRdb's version includes in-frame clones alone and lacks a portion of them. Of approximately 15,000 clones in the sample, 75% to 90% were seen once. Trimming left V 3 bases short and J 5 bases short, with 20 bases between. Germline-derived CDR1 and CDR2 are SGHDN and FVKESK. This CDR3 contains 16 residues.

The chain links TRBV14 to TRBJ2-7; possible D gene TRBD2, 6 bases. Sequencing used blood, obtained from a patient treated with checkpoint blockade. The clonotype originates from a human donor with melanoma. CDR3 region: CASSHGGNRPLDEQYF. DNA for the CDR3: TGTGCCAGCAGCCACGGCGGGAACCGCCCCCTGGACGAGCAGTACTTC.